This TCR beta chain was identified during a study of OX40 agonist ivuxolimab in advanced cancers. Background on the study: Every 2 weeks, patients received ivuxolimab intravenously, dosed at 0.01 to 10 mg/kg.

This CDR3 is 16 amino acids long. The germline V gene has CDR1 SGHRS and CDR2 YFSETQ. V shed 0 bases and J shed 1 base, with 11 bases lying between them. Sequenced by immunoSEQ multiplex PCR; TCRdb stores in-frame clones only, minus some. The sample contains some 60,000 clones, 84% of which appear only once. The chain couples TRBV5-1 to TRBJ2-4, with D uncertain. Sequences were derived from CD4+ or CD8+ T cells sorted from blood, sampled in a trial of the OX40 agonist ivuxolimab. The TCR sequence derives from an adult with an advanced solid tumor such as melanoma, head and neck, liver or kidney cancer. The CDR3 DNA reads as TGCGCCAGCAGCTTGGCGGCGAGTGGGGCCAAAAACATTCAGTACTTC. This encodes CASSLAASGAKNIQYF.